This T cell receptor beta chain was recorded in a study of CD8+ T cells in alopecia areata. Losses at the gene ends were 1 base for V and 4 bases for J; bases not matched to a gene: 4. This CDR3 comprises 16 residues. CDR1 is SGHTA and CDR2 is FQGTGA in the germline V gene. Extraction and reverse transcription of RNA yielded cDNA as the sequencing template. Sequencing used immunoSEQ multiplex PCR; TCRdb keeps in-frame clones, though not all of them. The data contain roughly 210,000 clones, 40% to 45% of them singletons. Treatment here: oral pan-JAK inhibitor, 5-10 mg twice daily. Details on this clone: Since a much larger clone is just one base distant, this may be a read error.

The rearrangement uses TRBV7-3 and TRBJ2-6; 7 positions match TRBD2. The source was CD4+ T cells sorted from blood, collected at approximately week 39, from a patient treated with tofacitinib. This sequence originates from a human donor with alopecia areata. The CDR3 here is CASSLRGGVGANVLTF. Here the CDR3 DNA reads TGTGCCAGCAGCTTAAGGGGGGGTGTCGGGGCCAACGTCCTGACTTTC.